A selection of T cell receptor beta chains follows, all from one sample in a study of vaccination and CD4 T cells after COVID-19. Antigen specificity for these receptors is unknown. Via MiXCR, TCRdb re-called the PCR reads, giving one row per CDR3 protein. Of several thousand distinct CDR3 sequences in the sample, over 60% are singletons; the top ten hold roughly 38%. The source material was CD4+ T cells from blood, cultured in vitro. These receptors were collected from a human donor who had recovered from COVID-19. CDR3s include the opening cysteine and the closing phenylalanine or tryptophan. The order of the fields is D gene, J gene, clone size, V gene, CDR3 DNA, CDR3 protein. D genes are given only for firm matches. Part of the rows lack a size; the others show once, few, many or a class for expanded clones.

. TRBJ2-5 . TRBV15 TGTGCCACCAGCAGGGGCGACAGTCAGGAGACCCAGTACTTC CATSRGDSQETQYF
. TRBJ2-1 . TRBV6-1 TGTGCCAGCAAAAAAACACTGAGCTCCTACAATGAGCAGTTCTTC CASKKTLSSYNEQFF
TRBD1 TRBJ2-7 . TRBV6-1 TGTGCCAGCAGTGAAACAGGGGTAGGGGCGCGGGAGCAGTACTTC CASSETGVGAREQYF
TRBD1 TRBJ2-2 . TRBV7-2 TGTGCCAGCAGCTTAGAATGGACAGGGGTCACCGGGGAGCTGTTTTTT CASSLEWTGVTGELFF
. TRBJ1-5 . TRBV2 TGTGCCAGCAGTGAACATGGAGGTCAGCCCCAGCATTTT CASSEHGGQPQHF
. TRBJ2-5 . TRBV10-1 TGCGCCAGCAGTGAGTCGATAGGCGGGGGCGGAGAGACCCAGTACTTC CASSESIGGGGETQYF
. TRBJ1-2 few TRBV21-1 TGTGCCAGCAGGGCCAGGGTGTGCTACACCTTC CASRARVCYTF
. TRBJ2-7 once TRBV14 TGTGCCAGCAGCAAGGACACGGACTACGAGCAGTACTTC CASSKDTDYEQYF
TRBD1 TRBJ2-5 . TRBV6-1 TGTGCCAGCGAACGGACAGGGATGGAGACCCAGTACTTC CASERTGMETQYF
TRBD1 TRBJ1-4 . TRBV20-1 TGCAGTGCCAGGACAGGCTCGAATGAAAAACTGTTTTTT CSARTGSNEKLFF
TRBD1 TRBJ1-2 . TRBV6-1 TGTGCCACCTGGACAGGGGAAAACTATGGCTACACCTTC CATWTGENYGYTF
. TRBJ2-3 few TRBV6-1 TGTGCCGGCCGGGGCTTCGCAGATACGCAGTATTTT CAGRGFADTQYF
. TRBJ1-2 . TRBV12-3/TRBV12-4 TGTGCCAGCAGTTTACGAGGACAGAGAGAAGGAGGCTACACCTTC CASSLRGQREGGYTF
. TRBJ1-6 . TRBV5-5 TGTGCCAGCAGGGATGTAGACGGCGGTAGTTCACCCCTCCACTTT CASRDVDGGSSPLHF
. TRBJ1-1 . TRBV19 TGTGCCAGTAGTACGATGGGGCGGAACACTGAAGCTTTCTTT CASSTMGRNTEAFF
. TRBJ1-1 . TRBV2 TGTGCCAGCAGTGAGCAGGGCTTAAACACTGAAGCTTTCTTT CASSEQGLNTEAFF
. TRBJ2-2 . TRBV20-1 TGCAGTGCTAGTGTACTAGGGCTTAACACCGGGGAGCTGTTTTTT CSASVLGLNTGELFF
TRBD1 TRBJ1-2 . TRBV2 TGTGCCAGCAGCGAGGGACAGGGTGGGGGCTACACCTTC CASSEGQGGGYTF
TRBD1 TRBJ2-7 . TRBV6-1 TGTGCCAGCAACACCGGGACAGGTATCCACGAGCAGTACTTC CASNTGTGIHEQYF
TRBD1 TRBJ1-1 . TRBV7-2 TGTGCCAGCAGCCCCAGGGGGGACACTGAAGCTTTCTTT CASSPRGDTEAFF
. TRBJ1-2 . TRBV27 TGTGCCAGCAGCTTCTCACAGGCGAACTATGGCTACACCTTC CASSFSQANYGYTF
TRBD1 TRBJ2-3 few TRBV6-5 TGTGCCAGCAGTTACTCAAGGACAGGGGGCACAGATACGCAGTATTTT CASSYSRTGGTDTQYF